This paragraph covers one T cell receptor beta chain sequence. Unique molecular identifier tags were affixed to discrete cDNA molecules. TCRdb recomputed calls from the 5' RACE reads with MiXCR, one row per CDR3 protein. The table has about 22,000 distinct CDR3 sequences, around 4.6% seen once; the top ten hold roughly 15%. The germline V gene encodes CDR1 SGHNT and CDR2 YYREEE (reference sequence). The CDR3 runs to 15 residues. Trimming removed 9 bases from V and 4 bases from J; junction bases left unmatched: 11. This sample was taken from a study of early T cells in non-severe SARS-CoV-2 infection. Study-wide background: Chains were not paired, and sequencing was done on bulk RNA from unsorted whole blood.

The chain uses TRBV5-4 and TRBJ2-1; 9 positions agree with TRBD2. The clonotype originates from an adult who was a healthcare worker with PCR-confirmed SARS-CoV-2 infection or an uninfected control (not recorded which). Sequencing was done on a sample of whole blood. The CDR3 reads CAIKASGALYNEQFF. The CDR3 nucleotides are TGTGCCATCAAGGCTAGCGGGGCCCTTTACAATGAGCAGTTCTTC. Based on the CDR3 plus reference TRBV5-4 and TRBJ2-1, the full variable domain is ETGVTQSPTHLIKTRGQQVTLRCSSQSGHNTVSWYQQALGQGPQFIFQYYREEENGRGNFPPRFSGLQFPNYSSELNVNALELDDSALYLCAIKASGALYNEQFFGPGTRLTVL.